These T cell receptor beta chains were read from a single sample in a study of T-cell memory formation after mild COVID-19. A single record per CDR3 protein comes from TCRdb applying MiXCR to the 5' RACE reads. The repertoire holds approximately 180,000 distinct CDR3 sequences, with around 15% as singletons. The specimen sequenced was PBMCs or a T cell subset sorted from them (not recorded which). The receptors were sampled from an adult woman who had mild COVID-19 (a few samples of this study predate the infection). Cell type and time point are not known. Each CDR3 is given with its conserved first and last residue. The order of the fields is D gene, clone size, V gene, J gene, CDR3 protein, CDR3 DNA. D genes are given only for firm matches. Clone size is stated in some rows and not others, as once, few, many or a class when expanded.

>NA|NA|TRBV18|TRBJ2-6
CASSPPSAGANVLTF
TGTGCCAGCTCACCACCGTCGGCTGGGGCCAACGTCCTGACTTTC
>NA|many|TRBV7-6|TRBJ2-5
CASSPSRGYRQETQYF
TGTGCCAGCAGCCCTTCCCGAGGGTACCGCCAAGAGACCCAGTACTTC
>NA|NA|TRBV4-1|TRBJ2-1
CASSLDGVPQFF
TGCGCCAGCAGCCTTGACGGGGTGCCGCAGTTCTTC
>TRBD2|NA|TRBV9|TRBJ2-1
CASSGKRGYYNEQFF
TGTGCCAGCAGCGGGAAGCGGGGGTATTACAATGAGCAGTTCTTC
>NA|NA|TRBV6-5|TRBJ2-6
CASSPLPPGANVLTF
TGTGCCAGCAGTCCTCTTCCCCCCGGGGCCAACGTCCTGACTTTC
>TRBD2|few|TRBV12-3/TRBV12-4|TRBJ2-7
CASSFLAGGGGNEQYF
TGTGCCAGCAGTTTTCTAGCGGGCGGGGGTGGAAACGAGCAGTACTTC
>NA|few|TRBV11-1|TRBJ2-1
CASRDYGAPGNEQFF
TGTGCCAGCAGGGACTACGGGGCCCCGGGGAATGAGCAGTTCTTC
>NA|NA|TRBV21-1|TRBJ2-7
CASSKDPPRPKGFSYEQYF
TGTGCCAGCAGCAAGGACCCCCCCCGCCCCAAAGGGTTCTCCTACGAGCAGTACTTC
>NA|NA|TRBV7-2|TRBJ1-1
CASSSTGRWNTEAFF
TGTGCCAGCAGCTCAACGGGACGGTGGAACACTGAAGCTTTCTTT
>NA|NA|TRBV6-6|TRBJ2-7
CASSYSARTLISYEQYF
TGTGCCAGCAGTTACTCGGCCCGGACGCTGATCTCCTACGAGCAGTACTTC
>NA|NA|TRBV3-1|TRBJ1-4
CASSQEIDEKLFF
TGTGCCAGCAGCCAAGAAATTGATGAAAAACTGTTTTTT
>TRBD2|NA|TRBV5-1|TRBJ2-1
CASSLGRLAGGRSGFF
TGCGCCAGCAGCTTGGGTCGCCTAGCGGGGGGGCGGAGTGGATTCTTC
>TRBD1|NA|TRBV9|TRBJ2-7
CASSVTGSSYEQYF
TGTGCCAGCAGCGTGACAGGGAGCTCCTACGAGCAGTACTTC
>TRBD1|NA|TRBV29-1|TRBJ1-2
CSVDAGTGGTYTF
TGCAGCGTTGACGCCGGGACAGGGGGGACGTACACCTTC
>NA|few|TRBV7-9|TRBJ1-6
CASSLARPGVRADSPLHF
TGTGCCAGCAGCTTAGCCCGGCCCGGGGTCAGGGCAGATTCACCCCTCCACTTT
>NA|many|TRBV20-1|TRBJ2-6
CSARDQQGRSGANVLTF
TGCAGTGCTAGAGATCAACAGGGACGCTCTGGGGCCAACGTCCTGACTTTC
>NA|NA|TRBV12-3/TRBV12-4|TRBJ1-2
CASSLGTNYGYTF
TGTGCCAGCAGCCTCGGGACCAACTATGGCTACACCTTC
>TRBD2|few|TRBV10-3|TRBJ2-1
CAISEIERGYNEQFF
TGTGCCATCAGTGAGATCGAGCGGGGGTACAATGAGCAGTTCTTC
>TRBD1|NA|TRBV25-1|TRBJ1-1
CASTGQAPTEAFF
TGTGCCAGCACGGGACAGGCCCCCACTGAAGCTTTCTTT
>TRBD2|few|TRBV20-1|TRBJ2-3
CSASRLAGSGREADTQYF
TGCAGTGCCAGCAGACTAGCGGGATCAGGGCGGGAGGCAGATACGCAGTATTTT
>NA|NA|TRBV29-1|TRBJ1-1
CSVVGGGESTEAFF
TGCAGCGTTGTGGGGGGGGGTGAAAGCACTGAAGCTTTCTTT
>TRBD2|NA|TRBV5-5|TRBJ2-2
CASSEASGGTTGELFF
TGTGCCAGCAGCGAGGCTAGCGGGGGAACCACCGGGGAGCTGTTTTTT
>TRBD2|few|TRBV7-8|TRBJ2-1
CASSLQLLAAPYNEQFF
TGTGCCAGCAGCCTCCAGCTACTAGCGGCCCCCTACAATGAGCAGTTCTTC
>TRBD1|few|TRBV6-5|TRBJ1-2
CASRLYGTGKANYGYTF
TGTGCCAGCAGGCTATATGGGACAGGCAAAGCTAACTATGGCTACACCTTC
>TRBD2|few|TRBV5-1|TRBJ2-1
CASSRQRGGHNEQFF
TGCGCCAGCAGCCGGCAGCGGGGGGGCCACAATGAGCAGTTCTTC
>NA|many|TRBV7-8|TRBJ2-1
CASSLEGGGTYEQFF
TGTGCCAGCAGCTTAGAGGGGGGGGGCACGTATGAGCAGTTCTTC
>NA|NA|TRBV19|TRBJ1-1
CASSTITGRKGPTEAFF
TGTGCCAGTAGTACTATTACAGGGAGGAAGGGGCCCACTGAAGCTTTCTTT
>TRBD2|NA|TRBV7-3|TRBJ2-1
CASSPGLAGGRGYNEQFF
TGTGCCAGCAGCCCGGGACTAGCGGGGGGGAGGGGCTACAATGAGCAGTTCTTC
>NA|NA|TRBV18|TRBJ2-1
CASSPEPESSYNEQFF
TGTGCCAGCTCACCTGAACCCGAGAGCTCCTACAATGAGCAGTTCTTC
>NA|few|TRBV7-9|TRBJ2-5
CATHPDGRRLASQETQYF
TGTGCCACCCATCCGGACGGCCGGAGGTTGGCTAGTCAAGAGACCCAGTACTTC
>NA|few|TRBV19|TRBJ1-5
CASSTRDGAQHF
TGTGCCAGTAGTACCCGGGACGGGGCCCAGCATTTT
>NA|NA|TRBV24-1|TRBJ1-1
CATRPDSRNTEAFF
TGTGCCACCAGACCGGACAGTCGGAACACTGAAGCTTTCTTT
>NA|NA|TRBV5-1|TRBJ2-5
CASSLIQGEETQYF
TGCGCCAGCAGCTTAATACAGGGTGAGGAGACCCAGTACTTC
>TRBD2|few|TRBV4-3|TRBJ2-3
CASSPGLAGSDTQYF
TGCGCCAGCAGCCCAGGACTAGCGGGATCAGATACGCAGTATTTT
>NA|NA|TRBV12-3/TRBV12-4|TRBJ1-1
CASSLRTSFPEAFF
TGTGCCAGCAGTTTACGGACATCGTTCCCTGAAGCTTTCTTT